Listed below are T cell receptor beta chains from one sample, sequenced in a study of T-cell reconstitution after alpha-beta-depleted transplantation in children. In TCRdb, the PCR reads were re-called with MiXCR into one record per CDR3 protein. The data contain approximately 630,000 distinct CDR3 sequences, around 13% of them seen just once; the ten biggest clones take up roughly 0.77%. The material was PBMCs, obtained before TCRalphabeta/CD19-depleted stem cell transplant. The origin of the receptors is a girl aged 2-10 years with congenital amegakaryocytic thrombocytopenia, due to receive a stem cell transplant. Each CDR3 is given with its conserved first and last residue. The order of the fields is clone size, V gene, D gene, J gene, CDR3 DNA, CDR3 protein. D genes are given only for firm matches. Not all rows give a size; the values are once, few, many and, for expanded clones, a class.

-	TRBV12-5	-	TRBJ1-2	TGTGCTAGTGGTGTTAGAGGGCCTTCCTGGTATGGCTACACCTTC	CASGVRGPSWYGYTF
many	TRBV29-1	TRBD1	TRBJ2-5	TGCAGCGCCGGGACAGCCCAAGAGACCCAGTACTTC	CSAGTAQETQYF
-	TRBV5-1	-	TRBJ2-1	TGCGCCAGCAGCTTGGTTCGCGGTGGCTCCTACAATGAGCAGTTCTTC	CASSLVRGGSYNEQFF
few	TRBV11-2	TRBD2	TRBJ2-1	TGTGCCAGCAGCTTAGAACTAGCGGGCAACTCCTACAATGAGCAGTTCTTC	CASSLELAGNSYNEQFF
-	TRBV2	-	TRBJ2-3	TGTGCCAGCAGCCCTTGGGTGTCTAGCACAGATACGCAGTATTTT	CASSPWVSSTDTQYF
once	TRBV5-1	-	TRBJ2-7	TGCGCCAGCAGCTTAACGGGATACTACGAGCAGTACTTC	CASSLTGYYEQYF
many	TRBV11-2	-	TRBJ2-5	TGTGCCAGCAGCCGCAGTGGCGAGACCCAGTACTTC	CASSRSGETQYF
-	TRBV12-3/TRBV12-4	-	TRBJ2-1	TGTGCCACCTTGAGTCTCCCGACCTTAAATGAGCAGTTCTTC	CATLSLPTLNEQFF
many	TRBV29-1	TRBD1	TRBJ2-7	TGCAGCGTTGAACTTAGGGGACAGGGGTCCTACGAGCAGTACTTC	CSVELRGQGSYEQYF
few	TRBV12-3/TRBV12-4	-	TRBJ1-1	TGTGCCAGCAGTCACGGATCCCTGGATCAGAACACTGAAGCTTTCTTT	CASSHGSLDQNTEAFF
many	TRBV20-1	-	TRBJ2-3	TGCAGTGCTAGAGGAACGATGGTTGGGTCCGATACGCAGTATTTT	CSARGTMVGSDTQYF
few	TRBV5-1	-	TRBJ2-2	TGCGCCAGCAGAAAGGACCATTCGAACACCGGGGAGCTGTTTTTT	CASRKDHSNTGELFF
few	TRBV20-1	-	TRBJ2-3	TGCAGTGCTGATGAGGAGGGGGGCCCTTTCACAGATACGCAGTATTTT	CSADEEGGPFTDTQYF
few	TRBV4-2	-	TRBJ2-7	TGTGCCAGCAGGTCGGGACAATCCTACGAGCAGTACTTC	CASRSGQSYEQYF
-	TRBV5-1	-	TRBJ2-7	TGCGCCAGCAGGAGGTCTGACGACGAGCAGTACTTC	CASRRSDDEQYF
many	TRBV7-9	-	TRBJ2-1	TGTGCCAGCAGCTTAGATACGTTGTTCGTAGGTTGGTTCTTC	CASSLDTLFVGWFF
few	TRBV7-9	-	TRBJ2-7	TGTGCCAGCAGTGTGGGGGCATTCTCCTACGAGCAGTACTTC	CASSVGAFSYEQYF
once	TRBV20-1	-	TRBJ2-5	TGCAGTGCCCAAGGGGGGCCTAGCTCGACTCTCCAGACCCAGTACTTC	CSAQGGPSSTLQTQYF
-	TRBV5-4	TRBD2	TRBJ2-3	TGTGCCAGCAGCTCAGTAGCGGGAGTGGATACGCAGTATTTT	CASSSVAGVDTQYF
many	TRBV28	TRBD2	TRBJ2-3	TGTGCCAGCAGTGGGTCGGGAGCGGGGACCATCCCAGATACGCAGTATTTT	CASSGSGAGTIPDTQYF
many	TRBV5-6	-	TRBJ2-1	TGTGCCAGCAGAGACTTATACAATGAGCAGTTCTTC	CASRDLYNEQFF
few	TRBV29-1	-	TRBJ2-1	TGCAGCGCCTTAGGGCCCCAGTACAATGAGCAGTTCTTC	CSALGPQYNEQFF
many	TRBV28	-	TRBJ2-5	TGTGCCAGCAGTGAGAGAGGGGGGACAGATCAAGAGACCCAGTACTTC	CASSERGGTDQETQYF
few	TRBV24-1	TRBD1	TRBJ2-1	TGTGCCACCAGTGATTGGAGGAACAGGGGTCGAAATGAGCAGTTCTTC	CATSDWRNRGRNEQFF
-	TRBV20-1	-	TRBJ2-5	TGCAGTGCTAGAGGTCGGGTTGGTCGAGAGACCCAGTACTTC	CSARGRVGRETQYF
few	TRBV20-1	-	TRBJ2-7	TGCAGTGCTAGAGAGGACACCGTTCGGGCGGAGCAGTACTTC	CSAREDTVRAEQYF
many	TRBV25-1	TRBD2	TRBJ2-1	TGTGCCAGCAGACCGTCCCTAATTAGCGGGAGGGCTTATGAGCAGTTCTTC	CASRPSLISGRAYEQFF
many	TRBV10-3	-	TRBJ2-7	TGTGCCATCAGTGAGTCGGTGCAGGGAAATTACGAGCAGTACTTC	CAISESVQGNYEQYF
-	TRBV28	TRBD2	TRBJ2-5	TGTGCCAGCAGGTTCGGCGGGAGCCAGACCCAGTACTTC	CASRFGGSQTQYF
many	TRBV7-2	TRBD2	TRBJ2-1	TGTGCCAGCAGCTTAAGTAGCGGGAGCAATGAGCAGTTCTTC	CASSLSSGSNEQFF
many	TRBV9	-	TRBJ1-3	TGTGCCAGCAGCCCCCAGGATAGGGGAGGCACCATATATTTT	CASSPQDRGGTIYF
many	TRBV5-1	TRBD1	TRBJ1-3	TGCGCCAGCAGTTACTTAGGGGGCTCCTCTGGAAACACCATATATTTT	CASSYLGGSSGNTIYF
many	TRBV5-1	-	TRBJ1-5	TGCGCCAGCAGCTCTGACGGATATCAGCCCCAGCATTTT	CASSSDGYQPQHF
once	TRBV20-1	-	TRBJ2-1	TGCAGTGCTAGAGACAGTTGGAGCTCCTACAATGAGCAGATCTTC	CSARDSWSSYNEQIF
few	TRBV12-3/TRBV12-4	-	TRBJ2-1	TGTGCCAGCAGTTTTCGCGGGACCTACAAGAATGAGCAGTTCTTC	CASSFRGTYKNEQFF
many	TRBV28	-	TRBJ1-5	TGTGCCAGCGCCCGGGACAGCAATCAGCCCCAGCATTTT	CASARDSNQPQHF
-	TRBV20-1	TRBD2	TRBJ2-7	TGCAGTGCTAGGGCCCGGACTAGCGGGTACGAGCAGTACTTC	CSARARTSGYEQYF
-	TRBV5-1	-	TRBJ2-1	TGCGCCAGCAGCCCCCCTAGCATATACTACAATGAGCAGTTCTTC	CASSPPSIYYNEQFF
few	TRBV5-1	TRBD2	TRBJ2-7	TGCGCCAGCAGCTTCTTAGCGGGAGGGACCTACGAGCAGTACTTC	CASSFLAGGTYEQYF
many	TRBV5-1	-	TRBJ2-7	TGCGCCAGCAGCTTGGCGACGAGATACGAGCAGTACTTC	CASSLATRYEQYF
few	TRBV12-3/TRBV12-4	-	TRBJ2-4	TGTGCCAGCACCCCAGGGGGGGTAGCGGGAATCAACATTCAGTACTTC	CASTPGGVAGINIQYF
many	TRBV29-1	TRBD1	TRBJ2-7	TGCAGCGTTGAAGAGCGACAGGGGAACTACGAGCAGTACTTC	CSVEERQGNYEQYF
many	TRBV29-1	-	TRBJ1-5	TGCAGCGCCGGAGAGGCTGCCGGAGCCCAGCATTTT	CSAGEAAGAQHF
many	TRBV12-3/TRBV12-4	TRBD2	TRBJ2-1	TGTGCCAGCAGTTTGTATCGGGAGGATGAGCAGTTCTTC	CASSLYREDEQFF
-	TRBV5-1	-	TRBJ2-5	TGCGCCAGCAGGTTTGTTTCTCAAGAGACCCAGTACTTC	CASRFVSQETQYF
-	TRBV2	-	TRBJ2-1	TGTGCCAGCAGAGACCCCTCAGGGGGGACCTACAATGAGCAGTTCTTC	CASRDPSGGTYNEQFF
few	TRBV5-1	-	TRBJ2-1	TGCGCCAGCAGTGATTCGGGAGATTCTTACAATGAGCAGTTCTTC	CASSDSGDSYNEQFF
-	TRBV7-4	-	TRBJ2-5	TGTGCCAGCAGCCAAAGAGTCGAAGAGACCCAGTACTTC	CASSQRVEETQYF
-	TRBV10-1	TRBD2	TRBJ2-5	TGCGCCAGCAGTGAGTTTGGACTAGCGGCTCAAGAGACCCAGTACTTC	CASSEFGLAAQETQYF
many	TRBV12-3/TRBV12-4	-	TRBJ1-4	TGTGCCAGCAGTCGAGGTACAGGGCCGAGAGAAAAACTGTTTTTT	CASSRGTGPREKLFF
few	TRBV12-3/TRBV12-4	-	TRBJ2-1	TGTGCCAGCAGTGCAGCGAACAATGAGCAGTTCTTC	CASSAANNEQFF
many	TRBV20-1	-	TRBJ1-5	TGCAGTGCTAGTAAAGGGGCCTATAGCAATCAGCCCCAGCATTTT	CSASKGAYSNQPQHF
many	TRBV5-1	TRBD1	TRBJ2-3	TGCGCCAGCAGCGGCCGGGGGACAGGCGCAGATACGCAGTATTTT	CASSGRGTGADTQYF